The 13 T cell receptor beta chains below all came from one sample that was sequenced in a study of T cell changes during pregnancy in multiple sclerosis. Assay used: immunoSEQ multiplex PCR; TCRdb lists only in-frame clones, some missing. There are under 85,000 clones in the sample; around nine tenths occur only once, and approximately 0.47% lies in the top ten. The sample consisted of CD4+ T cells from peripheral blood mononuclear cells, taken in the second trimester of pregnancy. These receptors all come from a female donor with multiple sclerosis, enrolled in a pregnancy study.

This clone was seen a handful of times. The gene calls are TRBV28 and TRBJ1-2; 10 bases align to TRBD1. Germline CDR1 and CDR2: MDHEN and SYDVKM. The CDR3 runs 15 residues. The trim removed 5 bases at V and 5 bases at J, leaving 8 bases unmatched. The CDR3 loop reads CASSPPGQGSYGYTF. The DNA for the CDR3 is TGTGCCAGCAGTCCGCCGGGACAGGGGTCTTATGGCTACACCTTC.

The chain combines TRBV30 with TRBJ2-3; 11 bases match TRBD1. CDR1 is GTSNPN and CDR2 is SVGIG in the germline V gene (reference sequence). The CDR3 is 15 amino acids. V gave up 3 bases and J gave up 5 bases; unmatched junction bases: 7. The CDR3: CAWSQRTGGRDTQYF. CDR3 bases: TGTGCCTGGAGCCAAAGGACAGGGGGCCGAGATACGCAGTATTTT. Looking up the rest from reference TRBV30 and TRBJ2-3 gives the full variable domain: SQTIHQWPATLVQPVGSPLSLECTVEGTSNPNLYWYRQAAGRGLQLLFYSVGIGQISSEVPQNLSASRPQDRQFILSSKKLLLSDSGFYLCAWSQRTGGRDTQYFGPGTRLTVL.

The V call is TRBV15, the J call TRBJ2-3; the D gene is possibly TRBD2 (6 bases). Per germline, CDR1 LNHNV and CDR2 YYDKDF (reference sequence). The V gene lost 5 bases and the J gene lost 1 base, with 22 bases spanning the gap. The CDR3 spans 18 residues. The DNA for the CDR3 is TGTGCCACCAGCGGAACGGGGGTATTGTTTTGGGGCACAGATACGCAGTATTTT. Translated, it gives CATSGTGVLFWGTDTQYF.

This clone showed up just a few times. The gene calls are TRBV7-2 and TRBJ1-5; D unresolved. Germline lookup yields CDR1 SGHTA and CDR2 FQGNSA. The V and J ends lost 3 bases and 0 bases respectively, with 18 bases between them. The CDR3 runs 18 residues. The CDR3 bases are TGTGCCAGCAGCTTCCGTCCAACACGACTAAATAGCAATCAGCCCCAGCATTTT. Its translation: CASSFRPTRLNSNQPQHF.

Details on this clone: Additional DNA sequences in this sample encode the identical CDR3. DNA for the CDR3: TGCGCCAGCAGCTTGGGCCCAGAGGGCTACGAGCAGTACTTC. This translates into CASSLGPEGYEQYF. This chain uses TRBV5-1 with TRBJ2-7; perhaps TRBD2 as D (5 bases). Looked up from germline, CDR1 is SGHRS and CDR2 is YFSETQ. The V gene lost 0 bases and the J gene lost 3 bases, with 10 bases spanning the gap. This CDR3 is built from 14 residues.

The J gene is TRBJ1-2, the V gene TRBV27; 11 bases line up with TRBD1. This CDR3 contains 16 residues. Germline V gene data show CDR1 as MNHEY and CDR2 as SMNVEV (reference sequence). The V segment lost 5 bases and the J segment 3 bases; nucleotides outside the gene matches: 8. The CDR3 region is CASSHKKDRGHYGYTF. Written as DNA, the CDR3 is TGTGCCAGCAGTCATAAAAAGGACAGGGGGCACTATGGCTACACCTTC.

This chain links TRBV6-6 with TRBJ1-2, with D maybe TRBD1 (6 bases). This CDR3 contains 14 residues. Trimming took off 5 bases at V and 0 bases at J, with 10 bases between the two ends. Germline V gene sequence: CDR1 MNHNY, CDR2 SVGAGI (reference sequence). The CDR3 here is CASSRGQSNYGYTF. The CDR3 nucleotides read TGTGCCAGCAGTCGCGGACAGTCTAACTATGGCTACACCTTC.

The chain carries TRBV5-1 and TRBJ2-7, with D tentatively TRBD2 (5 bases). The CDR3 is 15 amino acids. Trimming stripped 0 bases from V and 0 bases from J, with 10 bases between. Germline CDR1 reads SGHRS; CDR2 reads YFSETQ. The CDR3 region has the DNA TGCGCCAGCAGCTTGGGACTGGGGAGCTCCTACGAGCAGTACTTC. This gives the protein CASSLGLGSSYEQYF.

In nucleotides, the CDR3 is TGTGCCAGCAGCCACTTAATGAACACTGAAGCTTTCTTT. Its translation is CASSHLMNTEAFF. The rearrangement links TRBV6-1 to TRBJ1-1, with no clear D. V lost 6 bases and J 0 bases, leaving 8 bases between the germline ends. The CDR3 has 13 amino acids. Germline lookup yields CDR1 MNHNS and CDR2 SASEGT.

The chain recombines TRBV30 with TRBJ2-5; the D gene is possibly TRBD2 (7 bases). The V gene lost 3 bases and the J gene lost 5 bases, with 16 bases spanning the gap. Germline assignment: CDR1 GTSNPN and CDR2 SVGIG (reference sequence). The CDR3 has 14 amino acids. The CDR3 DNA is TGTGCCTGGAGCCCGGGGGGCCGAAGGGAGACCCAGTACTTC. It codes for CAWSPGGRRETQYF.

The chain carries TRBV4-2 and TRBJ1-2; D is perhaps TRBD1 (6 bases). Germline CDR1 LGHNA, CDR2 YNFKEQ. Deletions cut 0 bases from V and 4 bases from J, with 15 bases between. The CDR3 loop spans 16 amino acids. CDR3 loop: CASSQERTGGGYGYTF. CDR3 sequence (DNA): TGTGCCAGCAGCCAAGAAAGGACGGGGGGCGGCTATGGCTACACCTTC.

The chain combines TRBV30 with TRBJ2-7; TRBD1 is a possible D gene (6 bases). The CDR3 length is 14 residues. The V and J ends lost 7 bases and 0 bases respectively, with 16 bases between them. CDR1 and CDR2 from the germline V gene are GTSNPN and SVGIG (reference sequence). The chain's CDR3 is CASTGARGSYEQYF. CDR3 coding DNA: TGTGCCTCGACCGGGGCCAGGGGCTCCTACGAGCAGTACTTC. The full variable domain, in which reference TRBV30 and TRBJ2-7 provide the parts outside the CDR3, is SQTIHQWPATLVQPVGSPLSLECTVEGTSNPNLYWYRQAAGRGLQLLFYSVGIGQISSEVPQNLSASRPQDRQFILSSKKLLLSDSGFYLCASTGARGSYEQYFGPGTRLTVT.

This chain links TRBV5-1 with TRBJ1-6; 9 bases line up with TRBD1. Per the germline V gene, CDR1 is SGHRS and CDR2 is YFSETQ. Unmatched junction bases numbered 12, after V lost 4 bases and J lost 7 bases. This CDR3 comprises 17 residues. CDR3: CASSVAPGGQGNSPLHF. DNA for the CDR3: TGCGCCAGCAGCGTGGCTCCAGGGGGACAGGGAAATTCACCCCTCCACTTT. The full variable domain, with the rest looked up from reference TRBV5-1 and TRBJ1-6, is KAGVTQTPRYLIKTRGQQVTLSCSPISGHRSVSWYQQTPGQGLQFLFEYFSETQRNKGNFPGRFSGRQFSNSRSEMNVSTLELGDSALYLCASSVAPGGQGNSPLHFGNGTRLTVT.